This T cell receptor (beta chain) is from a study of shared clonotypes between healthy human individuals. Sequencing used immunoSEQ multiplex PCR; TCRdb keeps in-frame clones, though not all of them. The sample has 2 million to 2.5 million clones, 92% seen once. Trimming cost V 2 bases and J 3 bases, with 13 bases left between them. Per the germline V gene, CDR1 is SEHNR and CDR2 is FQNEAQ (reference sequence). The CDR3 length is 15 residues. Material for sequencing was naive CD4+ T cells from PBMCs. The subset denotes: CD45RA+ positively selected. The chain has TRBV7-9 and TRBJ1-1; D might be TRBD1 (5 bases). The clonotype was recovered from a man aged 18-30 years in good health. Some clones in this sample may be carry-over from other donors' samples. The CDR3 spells CASSLTGGADTEAFF. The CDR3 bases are TGTGCCAGCAGCTTAACGGGCGGGGCCGACACTGAAGCTTTCTTT.